The entry below gives a single T cell receptor (beta chain) sequence along with its context. At one end, the junction sequence differs from germline, possibly due to a read error. The entry originates in a study of response to subunit inactivated influenza vaccine. The CDR3 contains 12 residues. CDR1 and CDR2 from the germline V gene are MNHNS and SASEGT. MiXCR was run by TCRdb on the RT-PCR reads, yielding one entry per CDR3 protein. The sample carries some 550,000 distinct CDR3 sequences, around 21% recorded once. The data were also submitted as part of a second study, on T cells expressing NK-cell markers. As that study records: Libraries used 5'RACE template switching adding universal primer site and UMIs. Among several donors, these clonotypes also ranked first in the CD3+CD56-NKG2C+ fraction.

Sequencing was performed on CD4+ T cells sorted from PBMCs, taken roughly 13 days after vaccination. The TCR was taken from a man between 45 and 60 years old who received an inactivated influenza vaccine. The chain recombines TRBV6-1 with TRBJ2-1, with 7 bases aligning to TRBD2. The CDR3 DNA follows: TGTGCCGGCAGTTTAGTTTGGGAGGGGCAGTTCTTC. It yields the protein CAGSLVWEGQFF.